What follows is one T cell receptor (beta chain) and its context. Its antigen has not been determined. Base quality data are lacking; no much larger clone is found one base away. Systemically healthy Caucasian individuals from Russia, 39 in total and aged roughly 6 to 100 years, were included as donors. Each donor gave roughly 9 milliliters of peripheral blood, drawn into EDTA-treated Vacutainer tubes. Ficoll-Paque density-gradient centrifugation was used to isolate PBMCs, with at least 6.5 million per sample. Total RNA was extracted from PBMCs with Trizol reagent, with at least 6 micrograms obtained per sample. For every donor, flow cytometry on a PBMC aliquot measured the percentage of naive CD45RAhigh/CD27high T cells. From a lookup of the germline V gene (reference sequence), CDR1 and CDR2 are SGHNT and YYREEE. Inclusive of the bounding cysteine and phenylalanine, the CDR3 is 18 residues long. Only the CDR3 region is kept as DNA, spanning 54 bases read in frame from base 1.

These data come from a study of blood T cells in healthy people across ages (dated by TCRdb to about 2015). Background on the whole study: In model experiments, roughly one uniquely barcoded TCR beta cDNA molecule per two T cells was captured by template switching. Donors were grouped into four age groups: young (average roughly 15 years), middle-aged (over 35), aged (around 60) and long-lived (about 90). Using deep sequencing normalized with unique cDNA molecular identifiers, the study measured how TCR beta repertoire diversity changes with age. To avoid experimental bias, donors of different ages were spread randomly across the sequencing lanes. Two additional independent replicas of 1 million unique cDNA reads from the same blood draw were analyzed for two donors (one aged 18 to 30 and one aged 80 or older). The paper's findings and limits, for the study overall: Observed TCR beta diversity per million T cells fell roughly linearly with age, and a significant reduction was already apparent by age about 38. There was a strong correlation between observed TCR beta diversity and the percentage of naive T cells measured by flow cytometry. Total diversity estimates from one million sequenced T cells were considered lower bounds and underestimates. Since profiling was done on bulk unsorted PBMCs, naive and antigen-experienced compartments could not be conclusively compared. The long-lived group showed more naive CD4+ T cells, fewer expanded clones and increased TCR diversity than the aged group, suggesting age selection. The CMV infection status of donors was not known, potentially confounding age-related changes in expanded clonotypes.

The library relied on 5' RACE. The run used an Illumina HiSeq 2500. A second PCR of about 6 to 11 cycles was performed with a sample-barcoded 5' primer and a J-beta primer mix. A template-switch 5' adaptor carrying 12 random nucleotides introduced a unique molecular identifier onto each TCR beta cDNA molecule. At least 2.5 million CDR3-containing paired-end reads were obtained from each sample. First-strand cDNA was synthesized from all RNA with the Mint cDNA synthesis kit, primed by a TRBC-specific oligonucleotide. All cDNA was treated with uracil-DNA glycosylase and then went through a first 18-cycle PCR with the universal primers M1SS and BC2_uni_R. The study's processing was this. For normalization, 1 million high-quality reads, each with a distinct molecular identifier, were randomly selected from each sample. Reads with shared molecular identifiers were discarded instead of being binned into consensus sequences. MiTCR, set to a Q25 quality threshold and the strictest error-elimination algorithm, was used for CDR3 identification, clonotype clustering and error correction. A nonparametric unseen species model using Euler transformation provided a lower-bound estimate of total TCR beta diversity. TCRdb trimmed public reads at Q25 via fastp, called clones via MiXCR and kept in-frame beta chains. A single entry per CDR3 protein holds the most common genes and DNA from its merged rows. TCRdb's processing, not the authors', yielded these V and J calls. The sample has about 1 million distinct CDR3 sequences on record, 40% to 45% of them singletons. Jointly, the top ten make up under 20% of the sample.

The sequence was obtained from a woman aged 55-69 years in good health. The sample comprised blood. The chain joins TRBV5-4 to TRBJ2-5; the junction holds 10 bases that match TRBD2. The tail of the sequence fits TRBJ2-7 better, so the J call may be wrong. CDR3 sequence: CASSPGFGLASGSYEQYF. Here is the DNA: TGTGCCAGCAGCCCCGGGTTCGGTTTGGCTAGCGGGAGTTACGAGCAGTACTTC.